This T cell receptor (beta chain) was captured by sequencing in a study of blood T cell repertoires in COVID-19. Study-wide context: The United States, Italy and Spain provided the acute and convalescent COVID-19 samples. PBMCs, B-cell-depleted T cells, or T cells provided the cDNA or gDNA that made up the material.

The V and J ends lost 2 bases and 0 bases respectively, with 14 bases between them. Per the germline V gene, CDR1 is SGHDT and CDR2 is YYEEEE. The CDR3 length is 16 residues. The repertoire was sequenced with immunoSEQ multiplex PCR; TCRdb's copy has only in-frame clones and lacks some. This sample has 150,000 to 200,000 clones, with 88% found just once. The source of this sequence is a man aged 60 to 69 with acute or convalescent COVID-19. The sample was peripheral blood. The gene calls are TRBV5-6 and TRBJ1-1; possibly TRBD1 for D (6 bases). Here the CDR3 DNA reads TGTGCCAGCAGCTTTTTATCAGGGGTGATGAACACTGAAGCTTTCTTT. It specifies CASSFLSGVMNTEAFF.